This T cell receptor (beta chain) is drawn from a study of blood T cell repertoires in COVID-19. The data were produced by immunoSEQ multiplex PCR, yet TCRdb's version contains in-frame clones alone and is incomplete. The sample yields some 400,000 clones, about 89% seen once. The CDR3 has 13 amino acids. The V gene's germline CDR1 is GTSNPN and CDR2 SVGIG (reference sequence). V shed 7 bases and J shed 3 bases, with 15 bases lying between them. The chain carries TRBV30 and TRBJ1-1; D is undetermined. Sequencing was performed on PBMCs or T cells enriched from blood (not recorded which). The receptor comes from a middle-aged woman who had been exposed to COVID-19. CDR3 sequence reads: CAFRGLVDTEAFF. Here the CDR3 DNA reads TGTGCCTTCCGTGGACTCGTGGACACTGAAGCTTTCTTT.